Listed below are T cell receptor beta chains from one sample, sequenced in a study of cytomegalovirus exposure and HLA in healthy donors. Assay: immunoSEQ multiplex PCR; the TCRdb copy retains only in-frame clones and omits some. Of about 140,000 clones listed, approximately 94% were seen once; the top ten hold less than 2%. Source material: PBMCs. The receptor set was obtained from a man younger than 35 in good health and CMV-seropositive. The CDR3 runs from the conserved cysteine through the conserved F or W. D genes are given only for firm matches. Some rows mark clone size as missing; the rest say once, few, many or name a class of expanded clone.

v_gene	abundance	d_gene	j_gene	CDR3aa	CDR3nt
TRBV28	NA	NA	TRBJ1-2	CASSLWAGLYGYTF	TGTGCCAGCAGTTTATGGGCGGGACTCTATGGCTACACCTTC
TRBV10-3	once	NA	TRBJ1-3	CAISEPRQITGNTIYF	TGTGCCATCAGTGAGCCGCGACAGATAACTGGAAACACCATATATTTT
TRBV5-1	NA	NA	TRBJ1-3	CASSFGGADGNTIYF	TGCGCCAGCAGCTTCGGGGGGGCTGATGGAAACACCATATATTTT
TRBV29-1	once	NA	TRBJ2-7	CSVEDRLQGYEQYF	TGCAGCGTTGAAGATCGCTTACAGGGCTACGAGCAGTACTTC
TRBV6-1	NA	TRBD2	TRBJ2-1	CASTGLADYNEQFF	TGTGCCAGCACGGGACTAGCGGACTACAATGAGCAGTTCTTC
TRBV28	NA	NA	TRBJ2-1	CASSIIYNEQFF	TGTGCCAGCAGTATAATCTACAATGAGCAGTTCTTC
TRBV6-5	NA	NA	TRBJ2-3	CASSYSRELITDTQYF	TGTGCCAGCAGTTACTCAAGGGAGCTAATCACAGATACGCAGTATTTT
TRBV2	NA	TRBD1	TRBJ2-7	CASNLPGGLYEQYF	TGTGCCAGCAATCTCCCAGGGGGCCTCTACGAGCAGTACTTC
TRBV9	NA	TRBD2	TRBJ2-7	CASSVGIGLAGHEQYF	TGTGCCAGCAGCGTAGGAATCGGTCTAGCGGGCCACGAGCAGTACTTC
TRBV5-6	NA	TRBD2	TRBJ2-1	CASSLVAGAYNEQFF	TGTGCCAGCAGCTTGGTGGCGGGAGCCTACAATGAGCAGTTCTTC
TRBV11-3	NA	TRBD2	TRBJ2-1	CASSLDGLAGANEQFF	TGTGCCAGCAGCTTAGATGGTTTAGCGGGAGCCAATGAGCAGTTCTTC
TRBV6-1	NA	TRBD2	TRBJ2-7	CASRIAGGTYEQYF	TGTGCCAGCAGAATAGCGGGAGGCACCTACGAGCAGTACTTC
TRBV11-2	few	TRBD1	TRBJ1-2	CASSQTGASGYTF	TGTGCCAGCAGCCAAACAGGGGCCAGTGGCTACACCTTC
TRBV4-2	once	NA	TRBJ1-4	CASSQGRAATGEKLFF	TGTGCCAGCAGCCAAGGGCGAGCAGCCACGGGTGAAAAACTGTTTTTT
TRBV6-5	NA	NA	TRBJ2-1	CASSPTGNEQFF	TGTGCCAGTAGCCCGACGGGTAATGAGCAGTTCTTC
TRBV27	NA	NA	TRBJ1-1	CASSFGGQGTEAFF	TGTGCCAGCAGTTTTGGGGGCCAGGGAACTGAAGCTTTCTTT
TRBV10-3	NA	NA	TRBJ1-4	CAISEVLATNEKLFF	TGTGCCATCAGTGAAGTTTTAGCAACTAATGAAAAACTGTTTTTT
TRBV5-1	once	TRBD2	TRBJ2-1	CASSLGTSGSIDEQFF	TGCGCCAGCAGCTTGGGGACTAGCGGGAGTATCGATGAGCAGTTCTTC
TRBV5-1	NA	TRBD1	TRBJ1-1	CASSAGQGLGTEAFF	TGCGCCAGCAGCGCCGGACAGGGCCTGGGCACTGAAGCTTTCTTT
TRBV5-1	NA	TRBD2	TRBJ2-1	CASSMGLAGDYNEQFF	TGCGCCAGCAGCATGGGACTAGCGGGAGACTACAATGAGCAGTTCTTC
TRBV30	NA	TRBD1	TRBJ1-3	CAWTGQVSGNTIYF	TGTGCCTGGACCGGACAGGTCTCTGGAAACACCATATATTTT
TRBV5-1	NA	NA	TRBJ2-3	CASSRKAGDTQYF	TGCGCCAGCAGTAGGAAAGCAGGAGATACGCAGTATTTT
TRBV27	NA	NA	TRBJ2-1	CASSSPGLVNEQFF	TGTGCCAGCAGTTCACCGGGACTTGTAAATGAGCAGTTCTTC
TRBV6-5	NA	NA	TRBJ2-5	CASSYTYQETQYF	TGTGCCAGCAGTTACACCTATCAAGAGACCCAGTACTTC
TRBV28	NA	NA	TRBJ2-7	CASSFGVEGEQYF	TGTGCCAGCAGTTTCGGGGTTGAAGGCGAGCAGTACTTC
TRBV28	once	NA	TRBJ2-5	CASQGIETQYF	TGTGCCAGCCAGGGGATAGAGACCCAGTACTTC
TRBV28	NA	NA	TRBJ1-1	CASSLFPGNTEAFF	TGTGCCAGCAGTTTATTTCCAGGGAACACTGAAGCTTTCTTT
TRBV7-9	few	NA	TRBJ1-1	CASSLYQGTEAFF	TGTGCCAGCAGCTTATATCAGGGCACTGAAGCTTTCTTT
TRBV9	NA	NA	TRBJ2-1	CASSVDRVRSYNEQFF	TGTGCCAGCAGCGTAGACCGGGTCAGATCCTACAATGAGCAGTTCTTC
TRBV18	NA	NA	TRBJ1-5	CASSERGGQPQHF	TGTGCCAGCTCAGAACGGGGGGGACAGCCCCAGCATTTT
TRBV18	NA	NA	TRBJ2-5	CASSSSAVRETQYF	TGTGCCAGCTCATCCTCGGCGGTAAGAGAGACCCAGTACTTC
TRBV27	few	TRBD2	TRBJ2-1	CASSHGGTSGSNEQFF	TGTGCCAGCAGCCATGGAGGCACTAGCGGGAGTAATGAGCAGTTCTTC
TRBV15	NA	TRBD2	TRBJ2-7	CATSRDPTHSGRTYEQYF	TGTGCCACCAGCAGAGACCCCACCCATAGCGGGAGGACCTACGAGCAGTACTTC
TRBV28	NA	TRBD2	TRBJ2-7	CASSQDSSGTSSYEQYF	TGTGCCAGCAGTCAAGACAGCTCCGGGACTAGCTCCTACGAGCAGTACTTC
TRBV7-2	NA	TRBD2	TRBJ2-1	CASSHAGLAGAGDEQFF	TGTGCCAGCAGCCACGCTGGGCTAGCGGGAGCTGGCGATGAGCAGTTCTTC
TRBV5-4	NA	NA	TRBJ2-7	CASSELAHPSSYEQYF	TGTGCCAGCAGCGAGCTAGCCCATCCGAGCTCCTACGAGCAGTACTTC
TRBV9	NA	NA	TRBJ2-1	CASSVGQGIGNEQFF	TGTGCCAGCAGCGTAGGCCAGGGTATAGGGAATGAGCAGTTCTTC
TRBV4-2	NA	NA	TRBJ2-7	CASSQDFQESVREQYF	TGTGCCAGCAGCCAAGATTTCCAGGAATCTGTCCGGGAGCAGTACTTC
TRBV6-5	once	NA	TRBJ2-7	CASRRSGLQYF	TGTGCCAGCAGGCGGAGCGGCCTGCAGTACTTC
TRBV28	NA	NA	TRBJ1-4	CASTGGFLRYNEKLFF	TGTGCCAGCACGGGGGGGTTCTTACGGTATAATGAAAAACTGTTTTTT
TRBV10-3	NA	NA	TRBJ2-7	CAISDPGGVSYEQYF	TGTGCCATCAGTGATCCCGGAGGGGTCTCCTACGAGCAGTACTTC
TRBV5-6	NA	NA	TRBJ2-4	CASSLGQLNIQYF	TGTGCCAGCAGCTTGGGACAATTAAACATTCAGTACTTC
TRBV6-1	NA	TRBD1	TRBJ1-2	CASSEHRTGVRGYTF	TGTGCCAGCAGTGAACACCGGACAGGTGTTAGGGGCTACACCTTC
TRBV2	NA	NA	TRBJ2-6	CASSEYRGTGANVLTF	TGTGCCAGCAGTGAATATAGGGGGACTGGGGCCAACGTCCTGACTTTC
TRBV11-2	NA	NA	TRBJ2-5	CASSPHYGRGQETQYF	TGTGCCAGCAGTCCCCACTATGGGAGGGGGCAAGAGACCCAGTACTTC
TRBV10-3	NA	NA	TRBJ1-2	CAISALWQNRHGYTF	TGTGCCATCAGTGCGCTGTGGCAGAACCGCCATGGCTACACCTTC
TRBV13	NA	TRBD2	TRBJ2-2	CASSSTSGRAGGELFF	TGTGCCAGCAGCTCGACCAGCGGGAGGGCCGGCGGGGAGCTGTTTTTT